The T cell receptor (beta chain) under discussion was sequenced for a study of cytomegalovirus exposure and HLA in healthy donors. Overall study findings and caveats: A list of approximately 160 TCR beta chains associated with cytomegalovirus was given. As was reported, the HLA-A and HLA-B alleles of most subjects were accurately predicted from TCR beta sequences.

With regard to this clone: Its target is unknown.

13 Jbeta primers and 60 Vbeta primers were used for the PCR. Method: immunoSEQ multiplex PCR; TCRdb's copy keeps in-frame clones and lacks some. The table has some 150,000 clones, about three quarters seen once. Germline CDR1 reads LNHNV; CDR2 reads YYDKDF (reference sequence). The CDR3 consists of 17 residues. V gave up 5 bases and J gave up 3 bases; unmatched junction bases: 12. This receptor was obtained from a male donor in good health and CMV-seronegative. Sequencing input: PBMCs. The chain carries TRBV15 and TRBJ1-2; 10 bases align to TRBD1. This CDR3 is CATSQGQGSGRYYGYTF. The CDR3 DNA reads TGTGCCACCAGCCAGGGACAGGGGAGCGGGAGGTACTATGGCTACACCTTC. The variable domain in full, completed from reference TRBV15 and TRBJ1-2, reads DAMVIQNPRYQVTQFGKPVTLSCSQTLNHNVMYWYQQKSSQAPKLLFHYYDKDFNNEADTPDNFQSRRPNTSFCFLDIRSPGLGDTAMYLCATSQGQGSGRYYGYTFGSGTRLTVV.